This is a list of T cell receptor beta chains from one sample in a study of OX40 agonist ivuxolimab in advanced cancers. Method: immunoSEQ multiplex PCR; TCRdb's copy keeps in-frame clones and lacks some. The data hold some 41,000 clones, with more than 75% observed a single time. Sequencing was performed on CD4+ or CD8+ T cells sorted from blood, taken in a trial of the OX40 agonist ivuxolimab. The origin of the receptors is an adult with an advanced solid tumor such as melanoma, head and neck, liver or kidney cancer. The CDR3 runs from the conserved cysteine through the conserved F or W.

TRBV19	TRBJ2-1	CASSIGGLSSYNEQFF
TRBV7-9	TRBJ1-2	CASSFGRIYGYTF
TRBV7-7	TRBJ2-1	CASSLSGGPFDEQFF
TRBV11-2	TRBJ2-1	CASSLGGVSSYNEQFF
TRBV7-3	TRBJ1-1	CASSPGGRTEAFF
TRBV7-2	TRBJ2-7	CASSFRGSSGRDNLYEQYF
TRBV27	TRBJ2-3	CASSSPWEGPVGSTDTQYF
TRBV25-1	TRBJ1-2	CASSSGGYTF
TRBV19	TRBJ2-1	CASSIMRGRYNEQFF
TRBV7-9	TRBJ1-4	CASSSRDRLVPEKLFF
TRBV5-1	TRBJ1-2	CASSFDPGDDYGYTF
TRBV29-1	TRBJ2-7	CSVEGLAGSYEQYF
TRBV4-2	TRBJ1-5	CASSQGHPAQYSNQPQHF
TRBV9	TRBJ2-1	CASSVEGEVTYNEQFF
TRBV2	TRBJ1-5	CASSEGAGGINNQPQHF
TRBV9	TRBJ1-3	CASSVEAGTSGNTIYF
TRBV10-3	TRBJ2-1	CAISEFGEKSSYNEQFF
TRBV7-3	TRBJ2-5	CASSWSGLAGETQYF
TRBV27	TRBJ1-2	CASSTRQTPDPFYTF
TRBV5-6	TRBJ2-7	CASSLSQGGYEQYF
TRBV19	TRBJ2-2	CASSPLQVGELFF
TRBV18	TRBJ2-7	CASSRHAYPRDPYEQYF
TRBV11-3	TRBJ2-7	CASSSDRFYEQYF
TRBV7-2	TRBJ2-7	CASSLTGVTYEQYF